The clone carrying this TCR beta chain was seen more than once but under ten times. Its specificity is unknown. A quantitative 5'-RACE method, one with molecular barcodes, was used to make TCR beta libraries. TCRdb reanalysed the 5' RACE reads using MiXCR and keeps one entry per CDR3 protein. Altogether roughly 700,000 distinct CDR3 sequences are present, around 20% being singletons, with the ten largest covering approximately 18%. These data belong to a study of CD8 T cells in ankylosing spondylitis. Notes on the study in general: Apparently characteristic of ankylosing spondylitis blood was a TCR beta motif (about eight highly homologous variants). Some of the motif variants had earlier been found in reactive arthritis patients' fluid and blood. Disease-linked clones, CD8+, were relatively rare in peripheral blood. There was reportedly significant enrichment of clones that were disease-linked in matched ankylosing spondylitis synovial fluid.

The V segment lost 7 bases and the J segment 2 bases; nucleotides outside the gene matches: 4. This CDR3 has 14 amino acids. Per germline, CDR1 MNHNS and CDR2 SASEGT. The sample taken for sequencing was blood, either unsorted or a sorted T cell fraction (not recorded which). The chain has TRBV6-1 and TRBJ1-5; TRBD1 matches at 8 bases. The clonotype comes from a male donor with ankylosing spondylitis. The CDR3 DNA reads TGTGCCAGCACCACGACAGGGGGCAATCAGCCCCAGCATTTT. Residues: CASTTTGGNQPQHF.